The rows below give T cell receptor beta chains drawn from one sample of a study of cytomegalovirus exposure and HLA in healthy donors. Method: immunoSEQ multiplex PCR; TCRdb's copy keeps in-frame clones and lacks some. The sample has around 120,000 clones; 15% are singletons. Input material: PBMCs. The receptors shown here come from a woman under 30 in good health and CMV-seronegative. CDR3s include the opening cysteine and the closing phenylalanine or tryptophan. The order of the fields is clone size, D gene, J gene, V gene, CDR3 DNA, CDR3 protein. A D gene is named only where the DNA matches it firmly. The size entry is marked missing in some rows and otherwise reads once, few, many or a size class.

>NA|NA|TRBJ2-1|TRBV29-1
TGCAGCGTTGAGGGGGCAGACTCCTACAATGAGCAGTTCTTC
CSVEGADSYNEQFF
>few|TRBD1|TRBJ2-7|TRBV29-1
TGCAGCGTCAGGGGACAGGGCTACGAGCAGTACTTC
CSVRGQGYEQYF
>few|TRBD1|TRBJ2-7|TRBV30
TGTGCCTGGAGTCCAAACAGACAGGGTTTTGAGTACTTC
CAWSPNRQGFEYF
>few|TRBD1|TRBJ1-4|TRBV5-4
TGTGCCAGCACCACCGGGACAGCAAATGAAAAACTGTTTTTT
CASTTGTANEKLFF
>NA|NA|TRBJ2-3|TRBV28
TGTGCCAGCAGTCAATCAATCAGCACAGATACGCAGTATTTT
CASSQSISTDTQYF
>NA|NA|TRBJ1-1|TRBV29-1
TGCAGCGTTGTTTCGGGACACATCCATGAAGCTTTCTTT
CSVVSGHIHEAFF
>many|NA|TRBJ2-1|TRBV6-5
TGTGCCAGCAGCCCCGGTGGGCACGAGCAGTTCTTC
CASSPGGHEQFF
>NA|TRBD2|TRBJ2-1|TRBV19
TGTGCCAGTACCAGGACTAGCGGGACTTACAATGAGCAGTTCTTC
CASTRTSGTYNEQFF
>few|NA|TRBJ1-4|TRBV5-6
TGTGCCAGCAGCTGGTCGACAGGTGAAGGGGAAAAACTGTTTTTT
CASSWSTGEGEKLFF
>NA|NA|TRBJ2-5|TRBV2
TGTGCCAGCAGTGAAGCGGCTACCGGGGAGACCCAGTACTTC
CASSEAATGETQYF
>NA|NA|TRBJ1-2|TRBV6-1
TGTGCCAGCAGTGAGACATTCTCTAACTATGGCTACACCTTC
CASSETFSNYGYTF
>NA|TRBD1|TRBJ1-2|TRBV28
TGTGCCAGCAGTCCGACAGGGGGCGGTGGCTACACCTTC
CASSPTGGGGYTF
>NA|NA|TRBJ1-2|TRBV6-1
TGTGCCAGCAGTGGGGGGTTGGGGGGTGGCTACACCTTC
CASSGGLGGGYTF
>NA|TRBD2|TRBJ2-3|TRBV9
TGTGCCAGCAGCGTGACTAGCGGGGAGACAGATACGCAGTATTTT
CASSVTSGETDTQYF
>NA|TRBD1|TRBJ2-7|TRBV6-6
TGTGCCAGCAGTTACTCGGACAGGGGTGGAGGAGTGCAGTACTTC
CASSYSDRGGGVQYF
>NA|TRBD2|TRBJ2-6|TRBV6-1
TGTGCCAGCACTAGCGGGAGCTCTGGGGCCAACGTCCTGACTTTC
CASTSGSSGANVLTF
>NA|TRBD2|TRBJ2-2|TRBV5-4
TGTGCCAGTAGGGACAGGACTAGCGGGGAGGGGAACACCGGGGAGCTGTTTTTT
CASRDRTSGEGNTGELFF
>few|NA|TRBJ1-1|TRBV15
TGTGCCACCAGCAGACCCCCGAGGAGGGTGAACACTGAAGCTTTCTTT
CATSRPPRRVNTEAFF
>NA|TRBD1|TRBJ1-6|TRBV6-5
TGTGCCAGCAGTTATACGGGACAGGGGTCACCCCTCCACTTT
CASSYTGQGSPLHF
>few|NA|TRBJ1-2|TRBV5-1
TGCGCCAGCAGCCCCCAAACTGACATGGTTGGCTACACCTTC
CASSPQTDMVGYTF
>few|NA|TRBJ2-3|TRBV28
TGTGCCAGCAGTCTAAGTACAGGTCCTGGGTGGGGCCGTTATACGCAGTATTTT
CASSLSTGPGWGRYTQYF
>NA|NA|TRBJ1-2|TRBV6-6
TGTGCCAGCAGACTGGACTATGGCTACACCTTC
CASRLDYGYTF
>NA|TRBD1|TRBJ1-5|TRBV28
TGTGCCAGCAGATACGGGGACAGGGGGTACAATCAGCCCCAGCATTTT
CASRYGDRGYNQPQHF
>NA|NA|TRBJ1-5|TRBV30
TGTGCCTGGAGGGACGGACATAGCAATCAGCCCCAGCATTTT
CAWRDGHSNQPQHF
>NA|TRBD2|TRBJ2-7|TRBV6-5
TGTGCGTCACGAACTGGTGGGGTAAGCGGGGACGAGCAGTACTTC
CASRTGGVSGDEQYF
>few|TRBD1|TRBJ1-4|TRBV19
TGTGCCAGTAGGACGACAGGGGAAGTTGAAAAACTGTTTTTT
CASRTTGEVEKLFF
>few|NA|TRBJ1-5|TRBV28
TGTGCCAGCTCGAAGCGGGCGGGGGGCAATCAGCCCCAGCATTTT
CASSKRAGGNQPQHF
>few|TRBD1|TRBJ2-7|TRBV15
TGTGCCACCAGCAGAGATGGGACAGGGAATGAGGGTGGCTCCTACGAGCAGTACTTC
CATSRDGTGNEGGSYEQYF
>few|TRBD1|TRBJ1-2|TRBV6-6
TGTGCCAGCAGCCGACAGGGAGGAGGCTACACCTTC
CASSRQGGGYTF
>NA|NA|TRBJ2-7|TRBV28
TGTGCCAGCAGCCCCCGGACAGTTACTTCCTACGAGCAGTACTTC
CASSPRTVTSYEQYF
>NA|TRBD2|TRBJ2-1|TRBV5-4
TGTGCCAGCAGCCTGGAGCGGGAGGAGCAGTTCTTC
CASSLEREEQFF
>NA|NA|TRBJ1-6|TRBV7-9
TGTGCCAGCAGCTTAACATGGGAGGGTGGTGGCTCACCCCTCCACTTT
CASSLTWEGGGSPLHF
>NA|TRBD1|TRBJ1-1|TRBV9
TGTGCCAGCAGCGGTTACAGGGGAAACACTGAAGCTTTCTTT
CASSGYRGNTEAFF